This T cell receptor (beta chain) was sequenced for a study of blood T cells in healthy people across ages. Whole-study findings and limits: Observed TCR beta diversity per million T cells went down as age went up. This fall followed a roughly linear course with age.

For the second PCR, which ran for about 6 to 12 cycles, a sample-barcoded 5' primer and a J-beta primer mix were used. TCRdb fed the 5' RACE reads into MiXCR, producing one record per CDR3 protein. In the table there are about 400,000 distinct CDR3 sequences, approximately 47% of which are singletons. This clonotype has a handful of counts. What it recognizes is unknown. Trimming removed 8 bases from V and 5 bases from J, with 9 bases in between. This CDR3 spans 11 amino acids. In germline, CDR1 is ENHRY, CDR2 SYGVKD. Samples each yielded at least 6 micrograms of total RNA. This clonotype was obtained from a man in his 60s in good health. The sequenced material came from blood. The chain joins TRBV10-3 to TRBJ2-5; D is undetermined. The CDR3 bases are TGTGCCATCGCAACGTCGGAGACCCAGTACTTC. Its protein product is CAIATSETQYF.